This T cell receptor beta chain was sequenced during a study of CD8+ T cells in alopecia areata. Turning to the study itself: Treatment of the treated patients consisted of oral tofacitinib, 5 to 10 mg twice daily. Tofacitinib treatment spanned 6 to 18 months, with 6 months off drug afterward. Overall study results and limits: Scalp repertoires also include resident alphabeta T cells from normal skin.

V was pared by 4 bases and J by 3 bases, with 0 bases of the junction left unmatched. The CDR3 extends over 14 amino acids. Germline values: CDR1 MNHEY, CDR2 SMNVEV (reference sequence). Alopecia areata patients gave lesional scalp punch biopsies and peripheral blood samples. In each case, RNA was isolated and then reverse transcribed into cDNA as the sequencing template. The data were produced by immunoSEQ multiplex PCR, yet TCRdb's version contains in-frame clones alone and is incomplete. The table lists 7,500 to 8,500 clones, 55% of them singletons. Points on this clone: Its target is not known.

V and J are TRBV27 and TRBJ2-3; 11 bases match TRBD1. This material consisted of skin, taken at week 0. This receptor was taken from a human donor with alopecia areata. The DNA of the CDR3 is TGTGCCAGCAGTTGGGACAGGGGGACAGATACGCAGTATTTT. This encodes CASSWDRGTDTQYF.